Shown below are 5 T cell receptor beta chains from a single sample sequenced in a study of cytomegalovirus exposure and HLA in healthy donors. Here immunoSEQ multiplex PCR was the method, and the copy in TCRdb shows in-frame clones only, minus some. The data contain about 56,000 clones, roughly 92% of them singletons. The sequenced material came from PBMCs. The receptors were sampled from a man aged 18-30 years in good health and CMV-seronegative.

The chain recombines TRBV7-3 with TRBJ1-2, with D perhaps TRBD1 (6 bases). Trimming pared 5 bases from V and 4 bases from J, leaving 11 bases between. From germline, CDR1 is SGHTA and CDR2 FQGTGA. The CDR3 runs to 13 residues. The CDR3, as DNA: TGTGCCAGCAGCCATGCAGGGGCCTATGGCTACACCTTC. Translating it yields CASSHAGAYGYTF.

The rearrangement uses TRBV10-2 and TRBJ2-3, with D maybe TRBD2 (6 bases). The V end lost 8 bases, the J end lost 7 bases, and 19 bases lay between the germline ends. Germline CDR1 reads WSHSY; CDR2 reads SAAADI. The CDR3 spans 14 residues. The chain's CDR3 is CASQTSLPPNTQYF. The CDR3 DNA reads as TGCGCCAGCCAGACTAGTTTGCCCCCGAATACGCAGTATTTT.

CDR3 residues: CASSPDSSREQFF. In nucleotides, the CDR3 is TGTGCCAGCAGCCCGGACTCGAGCCGTGAGCAGTTCTTC. This chain joins TRBV7-3 and TRBJ2-1; possible D gene TRBD2, 5 bases. Germline loops: CDR1 SGHTA, CDR2 FQGTGA. V lost 5 bases and J 9 bases, leaving 14 bases between the germline ends. There are 13 residues in the CDR3.

The rearrangement uses TRBV14 and TRBJ2-3, with D uncertain. V lost 1 base and J 4 bases, leaving 6 bases between the germline ends. Germline V gene sequence: CDR1 SGHDN, CDR2 FVKESK. CDR3 size: 13 residues. The CDR3 DNA reads TGTGCCAGCAGCCAAGGGAGCCCAGATACGCAGTATTTT. It is translated as CASSQGSPDTQYF. Supplemented by reference TRBV14 and TRBJ2-3, the full variable domain reads EAGVTQFPSHSVIEKGQTVTLRCDPISGHDNLYWYRRVMGKEIKFLLHFVKESKQDESGMPNNRFLAERTGGTYSTLKVQPAELEDSGVYFCASSQGSPDTQYFGPGTRLTVL.

This chain connects TRBV5-3 to TRBJ2-7, with 7 bases identical to TRBD1. TRBV5-3 carries the ORF label, with uncertain function. The length of the CDR3 is 14 residues. The V segment lost 0 bases and the J segment 5 bases; nucleotides outside the gene matches: 5. CDR3 sequence (DNA): TGTGCCAGAAGCTTGGGACAGGGTGTGAACGAGCAGTACTTC. This sequence encodes CARSLGQGVNEQYF.